Shown below are 29 T cell receptor beta chains from a single sample sequenced in a study of shared clonotypes between healthy human individuals. Only CD45RO-negative cells positively selected for CCR7 counted as naive CD8 cells, so terminally differentiated effector memory CD45RA+ cells were excluded. Clones were sequenced by immunoSEQ multiplex PCR, and TCRdb holds only the in-frame ones, with some missing. Among about 870,000 clones, approximately 92% were seen once, and the ten largest hold approximately 25%. Sequences were obtained from naive CD8+ T cells sorted from blood. The receptor source for this set is a man aged 25 to 45 in good health.

This clone has only one observation. This rearrangement joins TRBV7-9 to TRBJ1-2, with D tentatively TRBD1 (5 bases). Trimming left V 1 base short and J 7 bases short, with 16 bases between. The CDR3 covers 15 residues. Per the germline V gene, CDR1 is SEHNR and CDR2 is FQNEAQ (reference sequence). CDR3 loop: CASSLGDLDWFGYTF. For the CDR3, the DNA is TGTGCCAGCAGCTTAGGGGACTTGGACTGGTTTGGCTACACCTTC.

This clone appeared once. The chain carries TRBV11-2 and TRBJ1-1; D not resolved. The V gene lost 5 bases and the J gene lost 6 bases, with 13 bases spanning the gap. Germline V CDR1 and CDR2: SGHAT, FQNNGV. This CDR3 comprises 13 residues. For the CDR3, the DNA is TGTGCCAGCAGCCCAAGCACATCCCCTGAAGCTTTCTTT. This sequence encodes CASSPSTSPEAFF.

For this clone: In the same sample, other DNA sequences code for this CDR3. The chain combines TRBV27 with TRBJ2-1; no reliable D call. CDR1 and CDR2 (germline): MNHEY, SMNVEV (reference sequence). This CDR3 has 13 residues. V shed 0 bases and J shed 5 bases, with 5 bases lying between them. The CDR3 here is CASSLSGNNEQFF. DNA for the CDR3: TGTGCCAGCAGTTTATCAGGGAACAATGAGCAGTTCTTC.

The V and J genes are TRBV28 and TRBJ2-1; TRBD2 is a possible D gene (5 bases). V was shortened by 8 bases and J by 8 bases, with 13 bases between the two germline ends. Germline loops: CDR1 MDHEN, CDR2 SYDVKM. The CDR3 runs to 12 residues. CDR3 loop: CASLGEGYEQFF. CDR3 DNA sequence: TGTGCCAGCCTAGGTGAGGGTTATGAGCAGTTCTTC.

The V call is TRBV7-8, the J call TRBJ1-4; D possibly corresponds to TRBD1 (6 bases). Trimming removed 4 bases from V and 8 bases from J, with 11 bases in between. The CDR3 loop spans 13 amino acids. Germline assignment: CDR1 SGHVS and CDR2 FQNEAQ. In DNA, the CDR3 is TGTGCCAGCAGCTCGCGGACAGCCGAAAAACTGTTTTTT. Translation: CASSSRTAEKLFF.

The chain combines TRBV7-8 with TRBJ2-5; either TRBD1 or TRBD2 may fit D (6 bases each). CDR1 and CDR2 from the germline V gene are SGHVS and FQNEAQ. The V end lost 6 bases, the J end lost 2 bases, and 19 bases lay between the germline ends. This CDR3 has 16 residues. The CDR3 is CASSPTDGGGQETQYF. CDR3 DNA: TGTGCCAGCAGTCCTACGGACGGAGGGGGACAAGAGACCCAGTACTTC.

The chain uses TRBV7-9 and TRBJ1-4; D gene uncertain. The length of the CDR3 is 11 residues. The V gene's germline CDR1 is SEHNR and CDR2 FQNEAQ (reference sequence). V lost 5 bases and J 8 bases, leaving 6 bases between the germline ends. The CDR3 spells CASSPREKLFF. CDR3 coding DNA: TGTGCCAGCAGCCCGCGCGAAAAACTGTTTTTT.

There are a few counts of this clone. V and J are TRBV5-5 and TRBJ2-1, with D perhaps TRBD1 (5 bases). There are 12 residues in the CDR3. The germline V and J ends were trimmed by 4 bases and 7 bases, with 9 bases remaining between them. The germline V gene has CDR1 SGHKS and CDR2 YYEKEE (reference sequence). Here the CDR3 reads CASSGATNEQFF. For the CDR3, the DNA is TGTGCCAGCAGCGGGGCAACAAATGAGCAGTTCTTC. The whole variable domain, remainder taken from reference TRBV5-5 and TRBJ2-1, is DAGVTQSPTHLIKTRGQQVTLRCSPISGHKSVSWYQQVLGQGPQFIFQYYEKEERGRGNFPDRFSARQFPNYSSELNVNALLLGDSALYLCASSGATNEQFFGPGTRLTVL.

The rearrangement joins TRBV19 to TRBJ2-7, with TRBD2 as a possible D gene (6 bases). Germline values: CDR1 LNHDA, CDR2 SQIVND (reference sequence). V was pared by 2 bases and J by 6 bases, with 17 bases between. The CDR3 consists of 15 residues. CDR3 sequence (DNA): TGTGCCAGTAGTATAAGTCGGGACTCTTTCTTCGAGCAGTACTTC. Amino acids: CASSISRDSFFEQYF.

The V call is TRBV5-6, the J call TRBJ2-5; TRBD2 matches at 7 bases. The V gene's germline CDR1 is SGHDT and CDR2 YYEEEE. The CDR3 covers 17 residues. With 1 base clipped from V and 0 bases from J, the junction kept 9 bases outside the gene matches. The CDR3 reads CASSLISSGIYQETQYF. The CDR3 DNA reads TGTGCCAGCAGCTTGATTTCTAGCGGCATCTACCAAGAGACCCAGTACTTC.

The chain is built from TRBV5-1 and TRBJ2-5, with TRBD1 matching over 7 bases. The germline gives CDR1 SGHRS, CDR2 YFSETQ. The V gene end was trimmed by 0 bases and the J gene end by 1 base; junction bases not matched to a gene: 9. There are 17 residues in the CDR3. CDR3 in DNA: TGCGCCAGCAGCTTGGGGCCACGACAGGGCTTCCAAGAGACCCAGTACTTC. Protein product: CASSLGPRQGFQETQYF.

J is TRBJ2-7 and V is TRBV13; a possible D gene is TRBD2 (7 bases). The V end was cut by 5 bases, the J end by 1 base, with 18 bases between. This CDR3 is built from 16 residues. CDR1 and CDR2 (germline): PRHDT, FYEKMQ (reference sequence). CDR3 DNA: TGTGCCAGCAGCCCTAGTAGGGGGGGAGGGTCCTACGAGCAGTACTTC. Its translation: CASSPSRGGGSYEQYF.

The V call is TRBV15, the J call TRBJ2-1; the match to TRBD1 covers 8 bases. The J segment lost 3 bases and the V segment lost 0 bases, leaving 1 base of the junction unmatched. CDR1 is LNHNV and CDR2 is YYDKDF in the germline V gene (reference sequence). The CDR3 has 15 amino acids. The CDR3 bases are TGTGCCACCAGCAGAGAGGGGACAGGCTACAATGAGCAGTTCTTC. Its translation: CATSREGTGYNEQFF.

The rearrangement uses TRBV27 and TRBJ1-5; D is unclear. This CDR3 has 14 residues. Germline V gene lookup returns CDR1 MNHEY and CDR2 SMNVEV (reference sequence). Trimming shortened V by 3 bases and J by 7 bases, and 13 bases separated the two germline ends. This CDR3 is CASSFIGGDQPQHF. In DNA, the CDR3 is TGTGCCAGCAGTTTCATTGGCGGCGACCAGCCCCAGCATTTT.

The V and J genes are TRBV4-2 and TRBJ2-1; 14 positions match TRBD2. This CDR3 region has 17 residues. The germline V gene has CDR1 LGHNA and CDR2 YNFKEQ. After removal of 4 bases from V and 7 bases from J, the junction contained 9 bases not matched to a gene. CDR3 amino acids: CASSPPTSGRAGNEQFF. DNA of the CDR3: TGTGCCAGCAGCCCTCCGACTAGCGGGAGGGCCGGGAATGAGCAGTTCTTC.

V usage is TRBV7-8 and J usage is TRBJ2-5; tentatively, D is TRBD1 (7 bases). The germline V and J ends were trimmed by 1 base and 0 bases, with 12 bases remaining between them. The CDR3 extends over 16 amino acids. Germline CDR1 SGHVS, CDR2 FQNEAQ. The DNA for the CDR3 is TGTGCCAGCAGCTTAGAACAGGGGACTCACCAAGAGACCCAGTACTTC. Its protein is CASSLEQGTHQETQYF.

In the case of this clone: This same CDR3 is encoded by further DNA sequences in the sample. This chain connects TRBV5-1 to TRBJ2-1; D is undetermined. The CDR3 has 13 residues. Trimming took 0 bases from V and 4 from J, leaving 5 bases between them. CDR1 and CDR2 (germline): SGHRS, YFSETQ. The CDR3 bases are TGCGCCAGCAGCTTGGCCGTATACAATGAGCAGTTCTTC. Amino acids: CASSLAVYNEQFF.

CDR3 sequence reads: CASSYRADIQYF. The CDR3 DNA follows: TGTGCCAGCAGCTACCGGGCCGACATTCAGTACTTC. V is TRBV5-5 and J is TRBJ2-4, with D hard to call. Germline V CDR1 and CDR2: SGHKS, YYEKEE (reference sequence). V shed 3 bases and J shed 8 bases, with 9 bases lying between them. This CDR3 spans 12 amino acids.

The CDR3 region is CASSLAPAGEQETQYF. The CDR3 coding sequence is TGCGCCAGCAGCTTGGCCCCAGCGGGAGAGCAAGAGACCCAGTACTTC. V gene TRBV5-1 combines with J gene TRBJ2-5; 8 bases match TRBD2. This CDR3 has 16 residues. The V and J ends lost 0 bases and 2 bases, in that order; junction bases with no gene match: 6. Germline lookup yields CDR1 SGHRS and CDR2 YFSETQ.

The chain is built from TRBV27 and TRBJ2-1; D perhaps matches TRBD2 (6 bases). The CDR3 has 15 residues. Deletions cut 8 bases from V and 6 bases from J, with 20 bases between. CDR1 is MNHEY and CDR2 is SMNVEV in the germline V gene (reference sequence). The chain's CDR3 is CASGQLFRDSNEQFF. In DNA, the CDR3 is TGTGCCAGCGGACAACTCTTCCGGGACTCCAATGAGCAGTTCTTC.

The CDR3 here is CASSFGLSGELFF. The CDR3 bases are TGCGCCAGCAGTTTCGGGCTCTCCGGGGAGCTGTTTTTT. The chain combines TRBV10-1 with TRBJ2-2; D not certain. This CDR3 is built from 13 residues. The ends were cut back, 5 bases at V and 6 bases at J, with 10 bases in the middle. From germline, CDR1 is WNHNN and CDR2 SYGVQD (reference sequence).

This clone was counted between two and nine times. In nucleotides, the CDR3 is TGTGCCAGCAGTTATTCATCCACTAGGCGCGAGCAGTACTTC. This encodes CASSYSSTRREQYF. The rearrangement joins TRBV6-6 to TRBJ2-7; possible D gene TRBD2, 5 bases. CDR1 is MNHNY, CDR2 SVGAGI, per germline (reference sequence). V was cut by 3 bases and J by 6 bases, with 15 bases left in between. The CDR3 runs 14 residues.

The chain has TRBV5-1 and TRBJ2-7; possible D gene TRBD1, 6 bases. The germline V gene has CDR1 SGHRS and CDR2 YFSETQ. The CDR3 totals 14 residues. V was cut by 1 base and J by 2 bases, with 10 bases left in between. The CDR3 loop is CASSLSGQTYEQYF. CDR3 DNA sequence: TGCGCCAGCAGCTTGAGTGGACAGACCTACGAGCAGTACTTC.

This rearrangement joins TRBV5-5 to TRBJ2-7; D is perhaps TRBD1 (6 bases). Trimming left V 2 bases short and J 1 base short, with 16 bases between. This CDR3 has 16 amino acids. In germline, CDR1 is SGHKS, CDR2 YYEKEE (reference sequence). CDR3 coding DNA: TGTGCCAGCAGCTTACCCGCCAGGGGTCAATCCTACGAGCAGTACTTC. Translated: CASSLPARGQSYEQYF.

In the case of this clone: An end of the junction differs from the germline gene, which may be a read error. The gene calls are TRBV19 and TRBJ1-5, with TRBD1 matching over 8 bases. CDR3 length: 14 residues. Germline CDR1 reads LNHDA; CDR2 reads SQIVND (reference sequence). CDR3 in DNA: TGTGCCAGTAGCATAGACAGGGGTGGTAAGCCCCAGCATTTT. As protein: CASSIDRGGKPQHF.

The gene calls are TRBV27 and TRBJ2-2, with a possible D match to TRBD2 (5 bases). Trimming left V 2 bases short and J 6 bases short, with 7 bases between. Germline V gene lookup returns CDR1 MNHEY and CDR2 SMNVEV (reference sequence). This CDR3 is 13 amino acids long. The CDR3 spells CASSLLGAGELFF. DNA of the CDR3: TGTGCCAGCAGTTTACTCGGGGCCGGGGAGCTGTTTTTT.

The chain uses TRBV10-3 and TRBJ1-1; tentative D call: TRBD1 (5 bases). This CDR3 is 14 amino acids long. The V end was cut by 0 bases, the J end by 7 bases, with 12 bases between. The germline V gene has CDR1 ENHRY and CDR2 SYGVKD. The CDR3 is CAISESGTDIEAFF. CDR3 nucleotide sequence: TGTGCCATCAGTGAGTCAGGGACCGACATTGAAGCTTTCTTT.

This sequence joins TRBV28 and TRBJ1-1, with D possibly TRBD1 on 5 matching bases. The CDR3 spans 16 residues. From germline, CDR1 is MDHEN and CDR2 SYDVKM. V was trimmed by 7 bases and J by 0 bases, leaving 18 bases between them. The DNA of the CDR3 is TGTGCCAGCACTCGGGACCCATTTAATATGAACACTGAAGCTTTCTTT. The encoded protein is CASTRDPFNMNTEAFF.

The chain employs TRBV5-1 and TRBJ1-1, with 8 bases lining up with TRBD1. Germline CDR1 reads SGHRS; CDR2 reads YFSETQ. Unmatched junction bases numbered 2, after V lost 3 bases and J lost 4 bases. The CDR3 consists of 13 residues. The CDR3 reads CASSSQGVTEAFF. CDR3 DNA: TGCGCCAGCAGCTCACAGGGGGTCACTGAAGCTTTCTTT. The entire variable domain, with the rest obtained from reference TRBV5-1 and TRBJ1-1, is as follows: KAGVTQTPRYLIKTRGQQVTLSCSPISGHRSVSWYQQTPGQGLQFLFEYFSETQRNKGNFPGRFSGRQFSNSRSEMNVSTLELGDSALYLCASSSQGVTEAFFGQGTRLTVV.